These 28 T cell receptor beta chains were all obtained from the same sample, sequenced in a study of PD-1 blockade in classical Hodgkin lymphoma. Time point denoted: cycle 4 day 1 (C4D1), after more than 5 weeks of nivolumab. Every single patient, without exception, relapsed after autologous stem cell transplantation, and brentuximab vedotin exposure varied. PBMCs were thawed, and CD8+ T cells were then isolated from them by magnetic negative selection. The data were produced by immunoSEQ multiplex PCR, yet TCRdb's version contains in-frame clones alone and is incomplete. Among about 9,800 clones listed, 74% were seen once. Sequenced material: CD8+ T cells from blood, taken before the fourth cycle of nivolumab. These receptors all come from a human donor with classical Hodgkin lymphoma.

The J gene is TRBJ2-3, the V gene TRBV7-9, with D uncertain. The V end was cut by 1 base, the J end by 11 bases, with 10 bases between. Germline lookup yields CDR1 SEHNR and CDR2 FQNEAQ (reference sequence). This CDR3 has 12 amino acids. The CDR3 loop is CASSLVGPEQYF. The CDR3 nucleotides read TGTGCCAGCAGCTTAGTGGGCCCGGAGCAGTATTTT.

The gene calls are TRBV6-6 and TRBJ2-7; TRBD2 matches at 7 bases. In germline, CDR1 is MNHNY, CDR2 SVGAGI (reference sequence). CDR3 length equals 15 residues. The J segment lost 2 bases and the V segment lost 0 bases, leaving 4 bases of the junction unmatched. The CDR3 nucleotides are TGTGCCAGCAGTTACTCCTCTAGCGGTACCTACGAGCAGTACTTC. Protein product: CASSYSSSGTYEQYF.

CDR3 loop: CASSYPQEYEQYF. DNA for the CDR3: TGTGCCAGCAGTTACCCGCAGGAGTACGAGCAGTACTTC. This chain uses TRBV6-5 with TRBJ2-7; D unresolved. CDR1 and CDR2 (germline): MNHEY, SVGAGI. V was cut by 2 bases and J by 4 bases, with 9 bases left in between. The CDR3 has 13 amino acids.

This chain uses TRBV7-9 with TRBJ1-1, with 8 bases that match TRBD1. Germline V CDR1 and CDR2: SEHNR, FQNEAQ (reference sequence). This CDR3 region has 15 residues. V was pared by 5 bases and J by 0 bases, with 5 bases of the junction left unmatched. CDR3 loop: CASSENRGVNTEAFF. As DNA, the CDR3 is TGTGCCAGCAGCGAGAACAGGGGGGTGAACACTGAAGCTTTCTTT.

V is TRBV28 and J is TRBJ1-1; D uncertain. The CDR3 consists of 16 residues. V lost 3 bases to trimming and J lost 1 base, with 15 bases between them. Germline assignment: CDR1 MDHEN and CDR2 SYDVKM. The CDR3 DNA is TGTGCCAGCAGTTTTATTGGACGGAACGGGAACACTGAAGCTTTCTTT. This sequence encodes CASSFIGRNGNTEAFF.

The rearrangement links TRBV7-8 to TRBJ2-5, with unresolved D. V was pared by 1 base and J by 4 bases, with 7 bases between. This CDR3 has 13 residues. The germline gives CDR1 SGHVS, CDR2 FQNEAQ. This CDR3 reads CASSLDPLETQYF. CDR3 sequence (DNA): TGTGCCAGCAGCTTAGATCCGCTAGAGACCCAGTACTTC.

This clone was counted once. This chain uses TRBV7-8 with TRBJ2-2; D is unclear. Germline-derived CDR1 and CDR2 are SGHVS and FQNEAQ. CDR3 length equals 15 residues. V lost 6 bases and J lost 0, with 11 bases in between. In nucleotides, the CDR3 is TGTGCCAGCAGAACGGACCGGACGAACACCGGGGAGCTGTTTTTT. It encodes CASRTDRTNTGELFF.

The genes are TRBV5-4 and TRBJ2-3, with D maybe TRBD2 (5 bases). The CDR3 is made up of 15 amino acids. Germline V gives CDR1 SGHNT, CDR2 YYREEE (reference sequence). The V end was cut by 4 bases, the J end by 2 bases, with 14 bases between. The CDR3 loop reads CASSLASDHTDTQYF. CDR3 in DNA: TGTGCCAGCAGCCTAGCTAGTGACCACACAGATACGCAGTATTTT.

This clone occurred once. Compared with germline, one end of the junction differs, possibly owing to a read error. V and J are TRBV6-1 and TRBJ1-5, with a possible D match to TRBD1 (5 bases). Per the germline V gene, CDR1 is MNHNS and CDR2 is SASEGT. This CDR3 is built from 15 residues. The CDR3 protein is CASSQAWGSGQPQHF. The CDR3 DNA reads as TGTGCCAGCAGTCAAGCTTGGGGGTCCGGTCAGCCCCAGCATTTT.

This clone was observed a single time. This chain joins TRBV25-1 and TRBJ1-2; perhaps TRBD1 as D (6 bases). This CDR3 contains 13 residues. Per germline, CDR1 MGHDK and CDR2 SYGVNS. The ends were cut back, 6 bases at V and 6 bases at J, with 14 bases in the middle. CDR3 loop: CASSPSGADGYTF. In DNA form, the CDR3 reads TGTGCCAGCAGCCCATCGGGGGCAGATGGCTACACCTTC.

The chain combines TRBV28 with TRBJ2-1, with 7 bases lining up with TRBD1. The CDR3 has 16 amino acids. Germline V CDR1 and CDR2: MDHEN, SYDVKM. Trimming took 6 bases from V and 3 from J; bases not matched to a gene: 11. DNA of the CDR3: TGTGCCAGCAGCAAACAAGGGGGCGCGGTCTACAATGAGCAGTTCTTC. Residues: CASSKQGGAVYNEQFF.

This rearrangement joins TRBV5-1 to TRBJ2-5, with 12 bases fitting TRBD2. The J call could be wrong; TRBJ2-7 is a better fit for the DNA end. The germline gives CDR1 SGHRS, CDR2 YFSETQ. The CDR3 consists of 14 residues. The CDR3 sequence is CASSSSGLAGEQYF. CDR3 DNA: TGCGCCAGCAGCTCGTCGGGACTAGCGGGCGAGCAGTACTTC.

The CDR3, as DNA: TGTGCCAGCAGTTTCTCCGGGACAGGGGGCAATGAGCAGTTCTTC. Residues: CASSFSGTGGNEQFF. The V and J genes are TRBV27 and TRBJ2-1; 11 nucleotides line up with TRBD1. This CDR3 region has 15 residues. Germline V lookup: CDR1 MNHEY, CDR2 SMNVEV (reference sequence). V dropped 3 bases and J dropped 6; count of bases not matched to a gene: 4.

The CDR3 loop reads CASSLSGLAGTYNEQFF. As DNA, the CDR3 is TGTGCCAGCAGCTTAAGCGGACTAGCGGGAACCTACAATGAGCAGTTCTTC. The chain has TRBV7-3 and TRBJ2-1, with TRBD2 matching over 12 bases. Germline V gives CDR1 SGHTA, CDR2 FQGTGA. With 1 base clipped from V and 2 bases from J, the junction kept 3 bases outside the gene matches. CDR3 length: 17 residues.

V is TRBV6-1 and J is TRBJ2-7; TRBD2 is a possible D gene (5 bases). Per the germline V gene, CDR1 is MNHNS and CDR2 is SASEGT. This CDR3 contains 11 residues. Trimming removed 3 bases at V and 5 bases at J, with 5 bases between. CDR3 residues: CASSERDEQYF. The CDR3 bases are TGTGCCAGCAGTGAGAGGGACGAGCAGTACTTC.

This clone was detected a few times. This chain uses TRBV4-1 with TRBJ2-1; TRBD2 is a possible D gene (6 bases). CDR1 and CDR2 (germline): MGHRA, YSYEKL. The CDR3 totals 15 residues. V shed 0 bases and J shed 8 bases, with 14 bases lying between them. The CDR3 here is CASSQDASLAYEQFF. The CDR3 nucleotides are TGCGCCAGCAGCCAAGACGCCTCACTAGCCTATGAGCAGTTCTTC.

In DNA, the CDR3 is TGTGCCAGTAGTATTCGGGGCTCTCCCTACGAGCAGTACTTC. It encodes CASSIRGSPYEQYF. The J gene is TRBJ2-7, the V gene TRBV19; D possibly uses TRBD1 or TRBD2 (5 bases each). Trimming shortened V by 3 bases and J by 2 bases, and 11 bases separated the two germline ends. Germline CDR1 LNHDA, CDR2 SQIVND (reference sequence). This CDR3 has 14 residues.

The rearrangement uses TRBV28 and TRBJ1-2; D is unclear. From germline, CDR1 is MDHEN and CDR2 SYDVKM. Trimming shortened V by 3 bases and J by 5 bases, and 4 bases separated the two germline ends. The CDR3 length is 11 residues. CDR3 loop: CASSFGYGYTF. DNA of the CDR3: TGTGCCAGCAGTTTCGGGTATGGCTACACCTTC.

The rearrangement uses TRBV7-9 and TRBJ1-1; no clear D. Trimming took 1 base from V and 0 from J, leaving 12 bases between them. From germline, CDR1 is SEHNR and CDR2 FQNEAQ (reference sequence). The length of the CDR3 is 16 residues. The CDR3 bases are TGTGCCAGCAGCTTAGAGGAGGTGGTACTGAACACTGAAGCTTTCTTT. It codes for CASSLEEVVLNTEAFF.

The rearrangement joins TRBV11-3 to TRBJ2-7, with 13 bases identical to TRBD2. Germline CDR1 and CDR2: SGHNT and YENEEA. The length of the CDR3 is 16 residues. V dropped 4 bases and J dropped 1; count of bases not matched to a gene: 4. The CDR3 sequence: CASSWVLAGGSYEQYF. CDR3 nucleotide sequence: TGTGCCAGCAGCTGGGTACTAGCGGGAGGGTCCTACGAGCAGTACTTC.

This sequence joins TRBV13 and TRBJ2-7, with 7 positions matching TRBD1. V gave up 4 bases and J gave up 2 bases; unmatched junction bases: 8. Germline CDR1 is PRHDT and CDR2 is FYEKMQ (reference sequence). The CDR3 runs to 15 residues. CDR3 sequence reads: CASSYEGTDPYEQYF. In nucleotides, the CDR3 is TGTGCCAGCAGCTACGAAGGGACAGACCCCTACGAGCAGTACTTC.

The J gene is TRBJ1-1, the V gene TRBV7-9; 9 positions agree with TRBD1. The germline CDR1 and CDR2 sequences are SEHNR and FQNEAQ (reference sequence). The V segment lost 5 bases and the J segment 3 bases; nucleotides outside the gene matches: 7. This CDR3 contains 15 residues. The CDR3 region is CASSRGQGIYTEAFF. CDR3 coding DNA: TGTGCCAGCAGCCGAGGACAGGGGATTTACACTGAAGCTTTCTTT.

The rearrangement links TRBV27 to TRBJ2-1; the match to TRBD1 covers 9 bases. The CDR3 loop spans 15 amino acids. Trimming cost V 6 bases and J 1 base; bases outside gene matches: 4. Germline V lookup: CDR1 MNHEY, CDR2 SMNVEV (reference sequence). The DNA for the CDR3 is TGTGCCAGCAGGTTGGGACAGGGTTCCTACAATGAGCAGTTCTTC. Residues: CASRLGQGSYNEQFF.

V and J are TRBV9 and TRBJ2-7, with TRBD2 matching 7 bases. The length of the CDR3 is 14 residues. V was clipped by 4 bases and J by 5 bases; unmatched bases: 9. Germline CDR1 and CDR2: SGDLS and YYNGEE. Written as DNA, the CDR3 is TGTGCCAGCAGCCCTGGGGGGGGAACCAACGAGCAGTACTTC. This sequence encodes CASSPGGGTNEQYF.

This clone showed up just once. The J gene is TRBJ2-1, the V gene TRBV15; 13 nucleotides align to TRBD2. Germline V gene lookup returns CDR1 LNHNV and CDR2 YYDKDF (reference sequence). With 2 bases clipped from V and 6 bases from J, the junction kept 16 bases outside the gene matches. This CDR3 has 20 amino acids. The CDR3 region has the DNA TGTGCCACCAGCAGATTTTCTGGACTAGCGGGAGTCTCCGGCCGCAATGAGCAGTTCTTC. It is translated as CATSRFSGLAGVSGRNEQFF. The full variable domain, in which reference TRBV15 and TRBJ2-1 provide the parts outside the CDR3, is DAMVIQNPRYQVTQFGKPVTLSCSQTLNHNVMYWYQQKSSQAPKLLFHYYDKDFNNEADTPDNFQSRRPNTSFCFLDIRSPGLGDTAMYLCATSRFSGLAGVSGRNEQFFGPGTRLTVL.

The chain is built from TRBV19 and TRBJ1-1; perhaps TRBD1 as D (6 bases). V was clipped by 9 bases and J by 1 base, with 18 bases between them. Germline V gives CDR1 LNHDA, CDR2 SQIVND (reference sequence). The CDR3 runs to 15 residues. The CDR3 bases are TGTGCCAGCTCTAAGGGGGGAATGACGAACACTGAAGCTTTCTTT. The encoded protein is CASSKGGMTNTEAFF.

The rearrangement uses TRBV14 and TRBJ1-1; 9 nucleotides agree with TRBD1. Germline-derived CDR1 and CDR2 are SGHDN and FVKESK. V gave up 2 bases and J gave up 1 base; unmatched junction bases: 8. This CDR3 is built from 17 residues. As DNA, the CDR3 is TGTGCCAGCAGCCAACTTCCCGGGACAGGGACGAACACTGAAGCTTTCTTT. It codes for CASSQLPGTGTNTEAFF.

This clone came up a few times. The CDR3 protein is CASSEVASGTGITRYTF. CDR3 bases: TGTGCCAGCAGTGAAGTGGCCTCAGGGACAGGGATTACTCGCTACACCTTC. The chain is built from TRBV2 and TRBJ1-2; 9 nucleotides agree with TRBD1. CDR3 length equals 17 residues. Germline CDR1 reads SNHLY; CDR2 reads FYNNEI. After removal of 1 base from V and 9 bases from J, the junction contained 15 bases not matched to a gene.